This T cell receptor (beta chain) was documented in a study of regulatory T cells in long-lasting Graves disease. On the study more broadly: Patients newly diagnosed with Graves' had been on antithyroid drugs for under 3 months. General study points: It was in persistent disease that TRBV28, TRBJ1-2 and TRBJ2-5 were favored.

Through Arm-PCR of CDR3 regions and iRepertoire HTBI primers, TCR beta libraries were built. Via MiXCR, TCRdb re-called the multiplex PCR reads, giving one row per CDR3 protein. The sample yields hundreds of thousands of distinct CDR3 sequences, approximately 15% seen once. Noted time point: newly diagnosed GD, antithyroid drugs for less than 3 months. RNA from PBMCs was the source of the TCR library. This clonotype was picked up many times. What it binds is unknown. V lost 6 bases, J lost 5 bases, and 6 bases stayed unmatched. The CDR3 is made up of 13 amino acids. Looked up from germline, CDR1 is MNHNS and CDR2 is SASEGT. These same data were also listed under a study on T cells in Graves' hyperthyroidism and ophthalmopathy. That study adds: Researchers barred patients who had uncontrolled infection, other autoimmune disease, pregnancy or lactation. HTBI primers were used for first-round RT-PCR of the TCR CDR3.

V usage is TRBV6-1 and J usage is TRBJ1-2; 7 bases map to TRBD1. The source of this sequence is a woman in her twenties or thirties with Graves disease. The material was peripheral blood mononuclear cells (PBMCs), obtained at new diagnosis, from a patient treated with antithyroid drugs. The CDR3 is CASRGDSGYGYTF. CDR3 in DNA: TGTGCCAGCAGGGGGGACAGCGGATATGGCTACACCTTC.